The 22 T cell receptor beta chains below were found in one sample sequenced in a study of T cell repertoires in cytomegalovirus infection. The antigens these receptors bind are not known. Via MiXCR, TCRdb re-called the reads, giving one row per CDR3 protein. The sample holds approximately 350,000 distinct CDR3 sequences; roughly 34% are singletons and the top ten take roughly 14%. This specimen was cultured PBMCs, taken from culture after CMV antigen stimulation. Receptors were obtained from a human donor in good health (CMV status not recorded). Some clones in this sample may be carry-over from other donors' samples.

The rearrangement uses TRBV7-9 and TRBJ2-1; D tentatively fits TRBD1 or TRBD2 (5 bases each). Germline V CDR1 and CDR2: SEHNR, FQNEAQ (reference sequence). The CDR3 covers 16 residues. V dropped 3 bases and J dropped 10 bases, with 22 bases sitting between them. CDR3 residues: CASSFPGTSRSREQFF. In DNA form, the CDR3 reads TGTGCCAGCAGCTTTCCCGGGACGTCTCGTAGTAGGGAGCAGTTCTTC.

The CDR3: CAIGGQADYGYTF. The CDR3 DNA is TGTGCCATCGGCGGACAGGCTGACTATGGCTACACCTTC. The chain combines TRBV10-3 with TRBJ1-2, with 7 bases identical to TRBD1. J was trimmed by 3 bases and V by 8 bases; bases with no gene match: 6. CDR1 ENHRY and CDR2 SYGVKD come from the germline V gene. This CDR3 has 13 amino acids.

The chain is built from TRBV24-1 and TRBJ1-1; 7 bases map to TRBD1. V shed 9 bases, J shed 1 base, and the junction held 4 bases outside the gene matches. CDR1 is KGHDR and CDR2 is SFDVKD in the germline V gene. This CDR3 region has 13 residues. For the CDR3, the DNA is TGTGCCACCCTCCGACAGGGGAACACTGAAGCTTTCTTT. Translating it yields CATLRQGNTEAFF.

This clonotype turned up a few times. V and J are TRBV15 and TRBJ1-6; D unclear. The CDR3 is made up of 14 amino acids. Germline lookup yields CDR1 LNHNV and CDR2 YYDKDF (reference sequence). V was trimmed by 1 base and J by 7 bases, leaving 8 bases between them. CDR3 coding DNA: TGTGCCACCAGCAGAGTGAAGGGAAATTCACCCCTCCACTTT. Its protein is CATSRVKGNSPLHF.

A few counts support this clonotype. This rearrangement joins TRBV19 to TRBJ2-1, with TRBD2 matching over 12 bases. V lost 2 bases to trimming and J lost 9 bases; unmatched junction nucleotides: 5. Per the germline V gene, CDR1 is LNHDA and CDR2 is SQIVND (reference sequence). The CDR3 is 15 amino acids. CDR3 coding DNA: TGTGCCAGTAGTATACTAGCGGGAGGGCTTGGTGAGCAGTTCTTC. Protein sequence: CASSILAGGLGEQFF.

J is TRBJ1-1 and V is TRBV12-3 or TRBV12-4, with 7 bases fitting TRBD1. V was clipped by 6 bases and J by 4 bases; unmatched bases: 5. The CDR3 runs to 13 residues. The CDR3 protein is CASSKTGSTEAFF. The CDR3 coding sequence is TGTGCCAGCAGCAAGACAGGGTCCACTGAAGCTTTCTTT.

In its sample, this clonotype was seen many times. The V call is TRBV7-2, the J call TRBJ1-1, with 7 nucleotides matching TRBD1. This CDR3 is 13 amino acids long. V dropped 6 bases and J dropped 4; count of bases not matched to a gene: 5. Germline V gives CDR1 SGHTA, CDR2 FQGNSA. CDR3 DNA: TGTGCCAGCAGTTCCGACAGGGTCACTGAAGCTTTCTTT. Residues: CASSSDRVTEAFF.

The table lists this clonotype with a few counts. The chain carries TRBV6-2 or TRBV6-3 and TRBJ1-4; D perhaps matches TRBD1 (5 bases). This CDR3 is built from 14 residues. Trimming shortened V by 6 bases and J by 0 bases, and 8 bases separated the two germline ends. Germline V gives CDR1 MNHEY, CDR2 SVGEGT. CDR3 sequence: CASSGTATNEKLFF. The DNA of the CDR3 is TGTGCCAGCAGCGGGACCGCAACTAATGAAAAACTGTTTTTT.

This clonotype turned up a few times. The chain combines TRBV4-3 with TRBJ1-2; D ambiguous. From germline, CDR1 is LGHNA and CDR2 YSLEER. Trimming stripped 4 bases from V and 0 bases from J, with 6 bases between. The CDR3 spans 13 residues. The CDR3 is CASSPDPNYGYTF. The DNA for the CDR3 is TGCGCCAGCAGCCCCGACCCTAACTATGGCTACACCTTC.

This clonotype was counted between two and nine times. This chain joins TRBV7-9 and TRBJ1-2; D may be TRBD1 (5 bases). Trimming left V 4 bases short and J 4 bases short, with 19 bases between. The CDR3 sequence is 16 residues long. Looked up from germline, CDR1 is SEHNR and CDR2 is FQNEAQ (reference sequence). The CDR3 DNA sequence: TGTGCCAGCAGCTCCCCTGGGGAGAGAGGGACCTATGGCTACACCTTC. It encodes CASSSPGERGTYGYTF.

This clonotype appeared many times. V and J are TRBV7-2 and TRBJ2-2, with 12 bases aligning to TRBD2. The trim removed 5 bases at V and 4 bases at J, leaving 2 bases unmatched. The V gene's germline CDR1 is SGHTA and CDR2 FQGNSA. CDR3 length equals 15 residues. The CDR3 DNA reads as TGTGCCAGCAGCGGGGGACTAGCGGGCACCGGGGAGCTGTTTTTT. This translates into CASSGGLAGTGELFF.

The rearrangement uses TRBV19 and TRBJ2-3, with 9 bases that match TRBD1. V dropped 5 bases and J dropped 5; count of bases not matched to a gene: 8. The CDR3 is 15 residues long. Germline V gives CDR1 LNHDA, CDR2 SQIVND (reference sequence). In DNA form, the CDR3 reads TGTGCCAGTAGTTACATACAGGGGGCGGTAGATACGCAGTATTTT. The encoded protein is CASSYIQGAVDTQYF. The full variable domain, in which reference TRBV19 and TRBJ2-3 provide the parts outside the CDR3, is DGGITQSPKYLFRKEGQNVTLSCEQNLNHDAMYWYRQDPGQGLRLIYYSQIVNDFQKGDIAEGYSVSREKKESFPLTVTSAQKNPTAFYLCASSYIQGAVDTQYFGPGTRLTVL.

This clonotype was seen a handful of times. The rearrangement joins TRBV7-8 to TRBJ2-4; the D is unclear. Germline CDR1 reads SGHVS; CDR2 reads FQNEAQ. The CDR3 loop spans 15 amino acids. V shed 5 bases and J shed 0 bases, with 11 bases lying between them. CDR3 nucleotide sequence: TGTGCCAGCAGCCCGGTGAACTTAGCCAAAAACATTCAGTACTTC. It codes for CASSPVNLAKNIQYF.

This clonotype was counted between two and nine times. This chain joins TRBV14 and TRBJ2-1, with 14 nucleotides matching TRBD2. V dropped 4 bases and J dropped 6; count of bases not matched to a gene: 8. The CDR3 covers 17 residues. The V gene's germline CDR1 is SGHDN and CDR2 FVKESK. DNA of the CDR3: TGTGCCAGCAGCCTAAGACTAGCGGGAGGGAGACCCAATGAGCAGTTCTTC. It codes for CASSLRLAGGRPNEQFF. Complete variable domain (other parts from reference TRBV14 and TRBJ2-1): EAGVTQFPSHSVIEKGQTVTLRCDPISGHDNLYWYRRVMGKEIKFLLHFVKESKQDESGMPNNRFLAERTGGTYSTLKVQPAELEDSGVYFCASSLRLAGGRPNEQFFGPGTRLTVL.

The chain combines TRBV4-3 with TRBJ2-1, with 11 bases identical to TRBD2. Germline values: CDR1 LGHNA, CDR2 YSLEER. After removal of 0 bases from V and 7 bases from J, the junction contained 8 bases not matched to a gene. This CDR3 region has 17 residues. The CDR3, as DNA: TGCGCCAGCAGCCAAGATCGGGTTAGCGGGAGGGCAAATGAGCAGTTCTTC. It encodes CASSQDRVSGRANEQFF.

There are a few counts of this clonotype. The chain employs TRBV4-1 and TRBJ2-5; 10 bases are shared with TRBD2. Trimming cost V 3 bases and J 5 bases; bases outside gene matches: 9. The CDR3 runs to 16 residues. Looked up from germline, CDR1 is MGHRA and CDR2 is YSYEKL. The CDR3 loop reads CASSQAASGRGETQYF. The CDR3 nucleotides read TGCGCCAGCAGCCAGGCGGCTAGCGGGAGAGGGGAGACCCAGTACTTC.

The gene calls are TRBV7-2 and TRBJ2-7; D is undetermined. This CDR3 is 13 amino acids long. Trimming pared 1 base from V and 4 bases from J, leaving 8 bases between. Germline CDR1 is SGHTA and CDR2 is FQGNSA. The CDR3 region has the DNA TGTGCCAGCAGCTTAGGTGACCTTTACGAGCAGTACGTC. It specifies CASSLGDLYEQYV.

The rearrangement uses TRBV12-3 or TRBV12-4 and TRBJ1-6, with TRBD1 matching over 9 bases. Trimming took 5 bases from V and 6 from J; bases not matched to a gene: 5. The CDR3 is made up of 15 amino acids. CDR3 region: CASSGGQGGNSPLHF. CDR3 coding DNA: TGTGCCAGCAGTGGGGGACAGGGAGGTAATTCACCCCTCCACTTT.

The chain couples TRBV4-1 to TRBJ1-2; TRBD1 matches at 9 bases. Germline V CDR1 and CDR2: MGHRA, YSYEKL. V trimming: 6 bases; J trimming: 8 bases; junction bases outside the gene matches: 13. The CDR3 totals 15 residues. The CDR3 sequence is CASRQPTQGANGYTF. The CDR3 nucleotides read TGCGCCAGCAGACAACCGACACAGGGGGCGAACGGCTACACCTTC.

This clonotype is medium-sized in the sample. The chain links TRBV7-2 to TRBJ2-2; D is unclear. The germline CDR1 and CDR2 sequences are SGHTA and FQGNSA. The CDR3 runs 13 residues. Trimming took off 10 bases at V and 1 base at J, with 10 bases between the two ends. CDR3 amino acids: CATTVRNTGELFF. The DNA for the CDR3 is TGTGCCACAACTGTCCGGAACACCGGGGAGCTGTTTTTT.

This chain links TRBV7-2 with TRBJ2-3, with a tentative D call TRBD2 (6 bases). V shed 1 base and J shed 3 bases, with 17 bases lying between them. Per germline, CDR1 SGHTA and CDR2 FQGNSA. The CDR3 length is 17 residues. CDR3 sequence reads: CASSLEGAGRFTDTQYF. CDR3 nucleotide sequence: TGTGCCAGCAGCTTAGAGGGAGCGGGCCGCTTTACAGATACGCAGTATTTT.

Only one count was recorded for this clonotype. Since no conserved phenylalanine or tryptophan closes the CDR3, a read error is the likely cause. The genes are TRBV7-9 and TRBJ2-1; D unclear. Trimming left V 8 bases short and J 7 bases short, with 18 bases between. Germline V gene sequence: CDR1 SEHNR, CDR2 FQNEAQ (reference sequence). CDR3 length: 14 residues. Here the CDR3 reads CASQGRELKNEQFI. CDR3 in DNA: TGTGCCAGCCAAGGGCGAGAACTTAAGAATGAGCAGTTCATC.